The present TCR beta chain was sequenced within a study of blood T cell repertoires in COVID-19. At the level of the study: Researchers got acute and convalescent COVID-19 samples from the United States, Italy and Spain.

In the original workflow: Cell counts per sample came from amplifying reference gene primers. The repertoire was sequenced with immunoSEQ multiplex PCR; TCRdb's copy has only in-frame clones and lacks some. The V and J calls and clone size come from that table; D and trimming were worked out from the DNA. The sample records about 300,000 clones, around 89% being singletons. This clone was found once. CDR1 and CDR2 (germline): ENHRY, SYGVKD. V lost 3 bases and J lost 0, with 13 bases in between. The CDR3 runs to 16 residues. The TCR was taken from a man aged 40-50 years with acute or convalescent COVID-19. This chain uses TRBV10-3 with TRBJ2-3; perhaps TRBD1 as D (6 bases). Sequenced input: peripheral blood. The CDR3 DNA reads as TGTGCCATCAGTGATATCGTAAGGGGGAGCACAGATACGCAGTATTTT. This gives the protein CAISDIVRGSTDTQYF.